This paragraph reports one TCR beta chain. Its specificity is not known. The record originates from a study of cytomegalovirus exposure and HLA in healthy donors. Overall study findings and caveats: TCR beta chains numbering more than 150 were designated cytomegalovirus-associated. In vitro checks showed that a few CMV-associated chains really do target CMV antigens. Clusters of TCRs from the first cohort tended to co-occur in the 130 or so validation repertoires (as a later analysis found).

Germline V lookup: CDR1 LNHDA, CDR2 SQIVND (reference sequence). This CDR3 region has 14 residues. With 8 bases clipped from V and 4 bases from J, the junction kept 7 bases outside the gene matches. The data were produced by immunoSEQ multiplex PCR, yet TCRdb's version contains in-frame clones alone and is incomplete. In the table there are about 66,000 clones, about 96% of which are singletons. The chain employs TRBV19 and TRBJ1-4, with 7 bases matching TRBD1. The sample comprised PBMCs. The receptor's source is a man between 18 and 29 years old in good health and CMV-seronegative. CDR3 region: CASYPTGNNEKLFF. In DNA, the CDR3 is TGTGCCAGTTATCCGACAGGGAATAATGAAAAACTGTTTTTT.